Detailed here is one T cell receptor (beta chain). The antigen is unknown. Among the patients, none had received any treatment before thyroid surgery. This specimen comes from a study of metastatic and nonmetastatic thyroid tumors. Study-wide results and caveats: Significantly higher TCR beta diversity was reportedly seen in malignant thyroid tumors than benign nodules, in blood and tumor.

TCRdb reprocessed the PCR reads via MiXCR. Here the sample spans fewer than 8,500 clones, over 15% being singletons. The sequenced sample was adjacent normal tissue. The receptor was derived from a male donor with papillary thyroid cancer or a benign thyroid nodule (not recorded which). Some clones in this sample may be carry-over from other donors' samples.

The CDR3, as DNA: TGTGCCAGCAGTTCCAGGGATAGTGGCTATGGCTACACCTTC. The encoded protein is CASSSRDSGYGYTF. The rearrangement joins TRBV27 to TRBJ1-2; possibly TRBD1 for D (5 bases). CDR3 size: 14 residues. CDR1 and CDR2 from the germline V gene are MNHEY and SMNVEV (reference sequence). The V end lost 4 bases, the J end lost 4 bases, and 13 bases lay between the germline ends.